This T cell receptor (beta chain) stems from a study of shared T cell receptors in the human thymus. Germline CDR1 is SQVTM and CDR2 is ANQGSEA. The CDR3 sequence is 14 residues long. Trimming removed 4 bases from V and 8 bases from J, with 18 bases in between. Data came from immunoSEQ multiplex PCR; TCRdb stores just in-frame clones and leaves some out. The repertoire holds over 650,000 clones, with 70% to 90% as singletons. These data were likewise used in another study, on human thymus T cells. In that study: Healthy Finnish infants undergoing corrective surgery for congenital heart defects provided the donor material. Thymic tissue was derived from resections collected during corrective heart surgery. Thymic and blood repertoires seemed to favor certain V and J genes. Unrelated individuals were reported by related research to share highly overlapping thymic repertoires.

This TCR was recovered from a boy in the first two years of life with a congenital heart defect. The sequenced sample consisted of thymocytes. The rearrangement joins TRBV29-1 to TRBJ2-1; possible D gene TRBD2, 7 bases. This chain's CDR3 is CSVVGGACNDEQFF. The CDR3 DNA is TGCAGCGTTGTTGGGGGGGCGTGTAACGATGAGCAGTTCTTC.